A selection of T cell receptor beta chains follows, all from one sample in a study of blood T cell repertoires in COVID-19. Repertoires were generated with immunoSEQ multiplex PCR, while TCRdb's copy carries only in-frame clones and drops some. Found here are about 520,000 clones, approximately 85% of them singletons; the top ten hold approximately 3.4%. Sequenced material: peripheral blood. These receptor sequences come from a human donor in a cohort sampled during active COVID-19. CDR3s include the opening cysteine and the closing phenylalanine or tryptophan.

TRBV7-3,TRBJ2-6,CASSSKLGAGANVLTF
TRBV5-1,TRBJ2-5,CASSFQVWETQYF
TRBV4-2,TRBJ2-3,CASSPEAGYTDTQYF
TRBV24-1,TRBJ2-3,CATSDPPGGTDTQYF
TRBV15,TRBJ1-1,CATSRGHQGIDEAFF
TRBV30,TRBJ2-7,CAWSDITGEVYEQYF
TRBV19,TRBJ1-4,CASSSWTLSDEKLFF
TRBV5-1,TRBJ1-2,CASSLAAGGQDGYTF
TRBV7-8,TRBJ2-2,CASSPREWGNTGELFF
TRBV28,TRBJ1-5,CASSPVGQHSNQPQHF